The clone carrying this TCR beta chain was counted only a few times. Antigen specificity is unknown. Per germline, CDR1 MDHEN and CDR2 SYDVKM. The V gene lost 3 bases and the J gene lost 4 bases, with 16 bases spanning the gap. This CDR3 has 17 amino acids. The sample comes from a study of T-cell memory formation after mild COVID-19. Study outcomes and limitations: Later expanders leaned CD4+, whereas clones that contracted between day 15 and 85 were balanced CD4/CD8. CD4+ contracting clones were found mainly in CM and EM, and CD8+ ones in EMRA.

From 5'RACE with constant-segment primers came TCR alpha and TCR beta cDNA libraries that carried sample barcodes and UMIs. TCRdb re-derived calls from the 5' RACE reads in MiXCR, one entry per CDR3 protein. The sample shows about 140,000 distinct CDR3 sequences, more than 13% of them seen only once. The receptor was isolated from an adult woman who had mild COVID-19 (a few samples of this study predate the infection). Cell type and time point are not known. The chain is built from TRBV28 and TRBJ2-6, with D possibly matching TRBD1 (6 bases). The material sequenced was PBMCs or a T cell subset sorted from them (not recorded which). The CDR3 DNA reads TGTGCCAGCAGTTTCCCCTTCACAGGGTTGGGGGCCAACGTCCTGACTTTC. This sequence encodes CASSFPFTGLGANVLTF.